This T cell receptor (beta chain) stems from a study of spatial heterogeneity in lung cancer. As for the study in general: The average count in raw reads for each unique TCR and UMI combination exceeded eight appearances.

Sample time point: sample taken at primary tumor resection. Frozen PBMC, nontumor lung or tumor provided whole RNA, which was sequenced unsorted. Donation came from 70 or so patients with untreated early-stage non-small cell lung cancer. Single TCR cDNA molecules each had their own unique molecular identifier. TCRdb fed the 5' RACE reads into MiXCR, producing one record per CDR3 protein. Among more than 9,000 distinct CDR3 sequences listed, about 6% were seen once. By its share, this clonotype is medium-sized (0.01 to 0.1%). A library prepared for alpha chains yielded this beta chain as an off-target read; its size is of little meaning. Sequences were derived from normal lung tissue next to the tumor, sampled at surgery. This sequence was found in a male donor with early-stage non-small cell lung cancer.

CDR3 amino acids: CASSPSGFGTDTQYF. The DNA for the CDR3 is TGTGCCAGCAGCCCTAGCGGATTTGGCACAGATACGCAGTATTTT. The genes are TRBV2 and TRBJ2-3; 7 positions match TRBD2. The CDR3 contains 15 residues. V was pared by 6 bases and J by 1 base, with 7 bases of the junction left unmatched. Germline V gives CDR1 SNHLY, CDR2 FYNNEI.